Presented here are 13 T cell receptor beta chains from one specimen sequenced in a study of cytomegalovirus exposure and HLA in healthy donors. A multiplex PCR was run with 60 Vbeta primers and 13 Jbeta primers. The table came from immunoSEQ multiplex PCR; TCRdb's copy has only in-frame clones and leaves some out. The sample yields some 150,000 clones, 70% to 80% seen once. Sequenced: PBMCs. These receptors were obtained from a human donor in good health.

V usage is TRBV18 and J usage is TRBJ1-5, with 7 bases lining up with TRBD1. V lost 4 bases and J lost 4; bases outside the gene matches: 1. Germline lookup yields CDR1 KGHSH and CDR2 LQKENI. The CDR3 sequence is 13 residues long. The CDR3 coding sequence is TGTGCCAGCTCACAACAGGGGAATCAGCCCCAGCATTTT. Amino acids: CASSQQGNQPQHF.

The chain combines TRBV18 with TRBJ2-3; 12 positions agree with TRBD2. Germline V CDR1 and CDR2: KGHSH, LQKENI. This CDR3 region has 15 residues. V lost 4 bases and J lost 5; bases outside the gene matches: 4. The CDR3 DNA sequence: TGTGCCAGCTCACTAAGGACTAGCGGGGAAGATACGCAGTATTTT. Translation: CASSLRTSGEDTQYF.

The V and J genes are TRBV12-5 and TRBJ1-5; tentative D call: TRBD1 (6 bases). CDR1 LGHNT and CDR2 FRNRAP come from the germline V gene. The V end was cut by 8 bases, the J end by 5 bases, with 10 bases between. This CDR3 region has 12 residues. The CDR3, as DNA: TGTGCTAGTTCAGGGGTGGATCAGCCCCAGCATTTT. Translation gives CASSGVDQPQHF.

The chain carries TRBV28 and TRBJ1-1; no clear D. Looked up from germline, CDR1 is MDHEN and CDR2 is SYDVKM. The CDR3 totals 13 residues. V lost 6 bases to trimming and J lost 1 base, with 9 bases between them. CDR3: CASSPGANTEAFF. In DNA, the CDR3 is TGTGCCAGCAGCCCTGGAGCGAACACTGAAGCTTTCTTT.

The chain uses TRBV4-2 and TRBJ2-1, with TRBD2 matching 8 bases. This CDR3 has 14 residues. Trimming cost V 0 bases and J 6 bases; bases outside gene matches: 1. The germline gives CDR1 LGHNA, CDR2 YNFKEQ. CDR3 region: CASSQETSGNEQFF. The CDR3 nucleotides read TGTGCCAGCAGCCAAGAAACTAGCGGCAATGAGCAGTTCTTC.

CDR3 region: CASSPKTGSSYEQYF. In DNA form, the CDR3 reads TGTGCCAGCTCACCCAAGACAGGGAGCTCCTACGAGCAGTACTTC. V and J are TRBV18 and TRBJ2-7, with 7 bases identical to TRBD1. Germline V lookup: CDR1 KGHSH, CDR2 LQKENI. The CDR3 totals 15 residues. With V trimmed by 3 bases and J by 0 bases, 5 bases remained unmatched.

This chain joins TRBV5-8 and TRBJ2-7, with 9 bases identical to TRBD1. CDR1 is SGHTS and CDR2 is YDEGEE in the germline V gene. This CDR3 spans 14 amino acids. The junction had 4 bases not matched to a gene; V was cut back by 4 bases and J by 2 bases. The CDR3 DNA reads TGTGCCAGCAGCCCGGGGACAGGGACCTACGAGCAGTACTTC. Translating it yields CASSPGTGTYEQYF.

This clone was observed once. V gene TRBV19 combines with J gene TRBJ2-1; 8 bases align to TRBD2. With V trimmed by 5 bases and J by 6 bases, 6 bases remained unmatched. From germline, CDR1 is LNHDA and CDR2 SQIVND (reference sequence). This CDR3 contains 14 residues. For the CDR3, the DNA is TGTGCCAGTAGTTCTACGGGAGGGATCAATGAGCAGTTCTTC. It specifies CASSSTGGINEQFF.

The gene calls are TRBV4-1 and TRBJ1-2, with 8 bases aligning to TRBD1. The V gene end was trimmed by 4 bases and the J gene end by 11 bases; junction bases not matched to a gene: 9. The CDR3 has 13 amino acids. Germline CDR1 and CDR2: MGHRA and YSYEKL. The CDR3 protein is CASSPRDRLMYTF. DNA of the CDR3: TGCGCCAGCAGCCCCAGGGACAGGTTGATGTACACCTTC.

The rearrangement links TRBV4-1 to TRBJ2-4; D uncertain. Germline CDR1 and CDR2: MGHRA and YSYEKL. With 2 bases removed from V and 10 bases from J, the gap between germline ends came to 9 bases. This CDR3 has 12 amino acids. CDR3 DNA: TGCGCCAGCAGCCAACTGGCCTCAATTCAGTACTTC. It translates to CASSQLASIQYF.

CDR3 sequence (DNA): TGTGCCAGCAGTTTCATAGACTCTGGGGCCAACGTCCTGACTTTC. Amino acids: CASSFIDSGANVLTF. The V call is TRBV28, the J call TRBJ2-6; D unresolved. Trimming left V 3 bases short and J 0 bases short, with 6 bases between. This CDR3 has 15 amino acids. Germline assignment: CDR1 MDHEN and CDR2 SYDVKM.

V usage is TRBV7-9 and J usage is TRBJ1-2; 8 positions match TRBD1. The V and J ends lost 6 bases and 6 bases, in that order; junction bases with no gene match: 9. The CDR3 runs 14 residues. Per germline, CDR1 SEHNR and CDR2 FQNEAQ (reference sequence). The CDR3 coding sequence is TGTGCCAGCAGACTAGGACAGGGCGTTAATGGCTACACCTTC. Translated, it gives CASRLGQGVNGYTF. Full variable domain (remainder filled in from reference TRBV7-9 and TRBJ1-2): DTGVSQNPRHKITKRGQNVTFRCDPISEHNRLYWYRQTLGQGPEFLTYFQNEAQLEKSRLLSDRFSAERPKGSFSTLEIQRTEQGDSAMYLCASRLGQGVNGYTFGSGTRLTVV.

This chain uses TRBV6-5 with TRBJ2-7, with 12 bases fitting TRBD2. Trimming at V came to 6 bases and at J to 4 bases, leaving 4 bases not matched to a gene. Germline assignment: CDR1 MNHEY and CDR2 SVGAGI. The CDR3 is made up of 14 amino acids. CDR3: CASSRLAGAYEQYF. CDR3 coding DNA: TGTGCCAGCAGCCGACTAGCGGGGGCGTACGAGCAGTACTTC.